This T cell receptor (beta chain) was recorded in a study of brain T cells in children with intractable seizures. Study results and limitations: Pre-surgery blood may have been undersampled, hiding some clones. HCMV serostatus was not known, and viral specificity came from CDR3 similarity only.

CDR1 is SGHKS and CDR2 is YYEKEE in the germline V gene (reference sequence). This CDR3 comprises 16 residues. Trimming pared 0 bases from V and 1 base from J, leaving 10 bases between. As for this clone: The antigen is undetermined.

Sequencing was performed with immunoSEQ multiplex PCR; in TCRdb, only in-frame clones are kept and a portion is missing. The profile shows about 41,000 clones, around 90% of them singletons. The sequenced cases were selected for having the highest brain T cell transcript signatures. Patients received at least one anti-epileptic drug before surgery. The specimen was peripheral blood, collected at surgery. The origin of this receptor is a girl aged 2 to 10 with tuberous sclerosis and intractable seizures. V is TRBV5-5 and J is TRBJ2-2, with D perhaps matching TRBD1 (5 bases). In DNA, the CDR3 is TGTGCCAGCAGCTTGGCCTGGGGCCAGAACACCGGGGAGCTGTTTTTT. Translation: CASSLAWGQNTGELFF.